Each of the 7 T cell receptor beta chains below was sequenced from the same sample in a study of blood T cell repertoires in COVID-19. Method: immunoSEQ multiplex PCR; TCRdb's copy keeps in-frame clones and lacks some. In the table there are more than 200,000 clones, roughly 84% of which are singletons. What was sequenced was peripheral blood. The receptors here all came from an elderly woman with COVID-19, enrolled during active disease.

The chain has TRBV5-1 and TRBJ2-1, with a tentative D call TRBD2 (6 bases). Trimming removed 2 bases from V and 6 bases from J, with 12 bases in between. This CDR3 region has 14 residues. Germline values: CDR1 SGHRS, CDR2 YFSETQ. The CDR3 region has the DNA TGCGCCAGCAGCTTCGGGAGCGACGGCAATGAGCAGTTCTTC. Its protein is CASSFGSDGNEQFF.

The chain uses TRBV29-1 and TRBJ2-5; possible D gene TRBD2, 6 bases. Germline CDR1 and CDR2: SQVTM and ANQGSEA. This CDR3 is 15 amino acids long. Trimming pared 2 bases from V and 4 bases from J, leaving 17 bases between. The CDR3 reads CSVESSKAGRETQYF. The CDR3 bases are TGCAGCGTTGAAAGTAGCAAAGCGGGTCGAGAGACCCAGTACTTC.

This chain joins TRBV14 and TRBJ1-6; TRBD1 aligns across 10 bases. J gave up 9 bases and V 1 base, and 3 bases lay outside the gene matches. This CDR3 is built from 15 residues. CDR1 SGHDN and CDR2 FVKESK come from the germline V gene. The CDR3 sequence: CASSQGQGASSPLHF. As DNA, the CDR3 is TGTGCCAGCAGCCAAGGACAGGGGGCTAGTTCACCCCTCCACTTT.

This chain connects TRBV5-1 to TRBJ2-2; D is unresolved. The germline gives CDR1 SGHRS, CDR2 YFSETQ. This CDR3 has 16 residues. V was clipped by 1 base and J by 7 bases, with 17 bases between them. CDR3 region: CASSLRTDKSRGELFF. For the CDR3, the DNA is TGCGCCAGCAGCTTGCGCACAGATAAGTCGCGCGGGGAGCTGTTTTTT.

This chain joins TRBV7-9 and TRBJ1-5; 7 bases line up with TRBD1. J was trimmed by 4 bases and V by 1 base; bases with no gene match: 7. Germline V gene lookup returns CDR1 SEHNR and CDR2 FQNEAQ (reference sequence). The CDR3 extends over 16 amino acids. CDR3 DNA: TGTGCCAGCAGCTTAGGTACGGACAGGAGAAATCAGCCCCAGCATTTT. Translation: CASSLGTDRRNQPQHF.

The V call is TRBV27, the J call TRBJ2-7, with 7 bases lining up with TRBD1. This CDR3 has 14 residues. Germline V CDR1 and CDR2: MNHEY, SMNVEV (reference sequence). J gave up 2 bases and V 2 bases, and 3 bases lay outside the gene matches. For the CDR3, the DNA is TGTGCCAGCAGTTTACGGACAGGAGCCTACGAGCAGTACTTC. This codes for CASSLRTGAYEQYF.

DNA for the CDR3: TGTGCCAGCAGCACAATAGCGGGGAGCCAAGAGACCCAGTACTTC. Protein sequence: CASSTIAGSQETQYF. The rearrangement joins TRBV7-3 to TRBJ2-5, with TRBD2 matching 8 bases. There are 15 residues in the CDR3. Germline CDR1 and CDR2: SGHTA and FQGTGA. With 5 bases clipped from V and 1 base from J, the junction kept 6 bases outside the gene matches.